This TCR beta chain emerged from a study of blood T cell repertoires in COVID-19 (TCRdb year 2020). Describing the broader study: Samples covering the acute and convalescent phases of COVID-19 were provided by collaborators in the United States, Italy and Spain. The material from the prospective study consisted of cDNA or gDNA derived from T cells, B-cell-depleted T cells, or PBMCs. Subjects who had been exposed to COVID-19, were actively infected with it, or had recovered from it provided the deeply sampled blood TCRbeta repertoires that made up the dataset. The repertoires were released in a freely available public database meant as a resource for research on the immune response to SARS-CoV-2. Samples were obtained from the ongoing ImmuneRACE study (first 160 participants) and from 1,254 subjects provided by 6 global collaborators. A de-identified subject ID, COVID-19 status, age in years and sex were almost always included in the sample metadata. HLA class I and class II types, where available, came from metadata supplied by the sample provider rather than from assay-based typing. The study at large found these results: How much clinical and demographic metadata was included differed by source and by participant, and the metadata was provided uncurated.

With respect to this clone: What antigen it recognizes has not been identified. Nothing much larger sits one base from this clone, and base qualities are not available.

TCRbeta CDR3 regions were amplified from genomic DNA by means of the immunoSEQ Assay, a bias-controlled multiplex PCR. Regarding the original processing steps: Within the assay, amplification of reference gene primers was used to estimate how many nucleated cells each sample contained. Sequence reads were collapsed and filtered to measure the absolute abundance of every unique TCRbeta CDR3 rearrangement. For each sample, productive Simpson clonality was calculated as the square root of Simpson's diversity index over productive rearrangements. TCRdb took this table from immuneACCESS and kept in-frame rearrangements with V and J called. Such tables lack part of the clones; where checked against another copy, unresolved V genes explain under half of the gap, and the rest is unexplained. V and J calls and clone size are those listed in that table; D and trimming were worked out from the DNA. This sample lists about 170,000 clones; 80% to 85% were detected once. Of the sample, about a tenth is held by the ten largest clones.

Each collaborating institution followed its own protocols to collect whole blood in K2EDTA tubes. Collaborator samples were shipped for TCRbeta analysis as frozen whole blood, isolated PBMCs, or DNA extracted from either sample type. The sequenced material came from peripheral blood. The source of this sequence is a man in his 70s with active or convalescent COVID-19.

The CDR3 is CASSETGGSSGNTIYF. The DNA reads TGTGCCAGCAGTGAAACAGGGGGCTCCTCGGGAAACACCATATATTTT. The rearranged chain carries TRBV6-1 and TRBJ1-3, with TRBD1 matching 9 junction bases. CDR1 and CDR2 are drawn from the germline V gene: MNHNS, SASEGT. V is trimmed back by 2 bases and J by 4 bases, and the junction contains 6 bases that no gene match accounts for. Inclusive of the bounding cysteine and phenylalanine, the CDR3 is 16 residues long. Only the CDR3 portion is preserved as DNA: 48 bases, with reading frame beginning at the first base.